The 22 T cell receptor beta chains listed next were all sequenced from one sample in a study of tumor and adjacent non-tumor tissue in lung cancer. The template was RNA from unsorted bulk tissue. A modified ARM-PCR protocol with three rounds of nested PCR amplified TCRbeta. Each CDR3 protein gets one entry after TCRdb re-called the multiplex PCR reads with MiXCR. The sample records tens of thousands of distinct CDR3 sequences, about two thirds being singletons. Sequencing was performed on lung tumor tissue. These receptors originate from a woman aged 65 to 85 with non-small cell lung cancer.

Worth noting for this clonotype: Given the absence of the conserved phenylalanine or tryptophan at the CDR3 end, a read error is likely. The J gene is TRBJ2-1, the V gene TRBV10-3; 9 bases are shared with TRBD2. Germline assignment: CDR1 ENHRY and CDR2 SYGVKD. This CDR3 is 15 amino acids long. The CDR3 here is CAISESSGGYNDQFL. Written as DNA, the CDR3 is TGTGCCATCAGTGAGTCTAGCGGGGGCTACAATGATCAGTTCCTC.

On this clonotype: One end of the junction fails to match germline, which may point to a read error. The chain recombines TRBV6-2 or TRBV6-3 with TRBJ2-1; TRBD2 matches 13 bases. The CDR3 covers 19 residues. Germline values: CDR1 MNHEY, CDR2 SVGEGT. CDR3 amino acids: CASSSQTSGRPRGDNEQFF. CDR3 sequence (DNA): TGTGCCAGTAGTTCCCAGACTAGCGGGAGGCCGCGAGGAGACAATGAGCAGTTCTTC.

Note on this clonotype: Since no conserved phenylalanine or tryptophan closes the CDR3, a read error is the likely cause. It is unclear where the CDR3 begins or ends on the DNA, so no DNA is shown, and the CDR3 is as TCRdb lists it. The chain uses TRBV7-8 and TRBJ2-5; the table names TRBD2, a call not compared with the DNA. With termini counted, the CDR3 has 14 amino acids. Germline V gives CDR1 SGHVS, CDR2 FQNEAQ. The CDR3 loop reads CASSPRVGPETQYL.

By share of the sample, this clonotype is medium-sized. The V gene is TRBV29-1, the J gene TRBJ1-2, with TRBD1 as a possible D gene (5 bases). Trimming shortened V by 0 bases and J by 8 bases, and 13 bases separated the two germline ends. The germline CDR1 and CDR2 sequences are SQVTM and ANQGSEA. The CDR3 contains 13 residues. In nucleotides, the CDR3 is TGCAGCGTTGAAGATCAAGGGGAGAGGGGCTACACCTTC. Translated: CSVEDQGERGYTF.

The CDR3 protein is CVTIAGGVNEQFF. The DNA of the CDR3 is TGTGTCACGATAGCGGGAGGTGTCAATGAGCAGTTCTTC. V usage is TRBV6-6 and J usage is TRBJ2-1, with 10 nucleotides matching TRBD2. Germline assignment: CDR1 MNHNY and CDR2 SVGAGI (reference sequence). This CDR3 is 13 amino acids long.

This clonotype occurred a few times. The junction does not match germline at one end; this may be a read error. The rearrangement uses TRBV7-9 and TRBJ2-2; D gene unclear. There are 14 residues in the CDR3. Looked up from germline, CDR1 is SEHNR and CDR2 is FQNEAQ (reference sequence). In DNA form, the CDR3 reads TGTGCCAGCAGCTACTGGTCCCACACCGGAGAGCTGTTTTTT. This encodes CASSYWSHTGELFF.

This clonotype was detected only once. This chain joins TRBV12-3 or TRBV12-4 and TRBJ2-2, with D unclear. Trimming cost V 7 bases and J 2 bases, with 17 bases left between them. This CDR3 spans 16 amino acids. In DNA, the CDR3 is TGTGCCAGCATCCCACCTTTAGATAACAACACCGGGGAGCTGTTTTTT. Its protein is CASIPPLDNNTGELFF.

The table lists this clonotype with a few counts. The chain couples TRBV30 to TRBJ1-2; perhaps TRBD1 as D (5 bases). The CDR3 is 13 amino acids. The germline CDR1 and CDR2 sequences are GTSNPN and SVGIG (reference sequence). CDR3 DNA: TGTACCCTGGCTGCCGGGACTTCGGATGGCTACACCTTC. Residues: CTLAAGTSDGYTF.

By frequency in the sample, this clonotype is medium-sized. The J gene is TRBJ2-3, the V gene TRBV5-4; unclear D gene. CDR1 is SGHNT and CDR2 is YYREEE in the germline V gene (reference sequence). The CDR3 has 15 amino acids. With 1 base removed from V and 2 bases from J, the gap between germline ends came to 11 bases. CDR3 DNA sequence: TGTGCCAGCAGCTTGCGGGCCCTTAACACAGATACGCAGTATTTT. Protein sequence: CASSLRALNTDTQYF.

With regard to this clonotype: The DNA is omitted, as the CDR3 cannot be located on it reliably, and the CDR3 follows TCRdb's listing. The chain combines TRBV20-1 with TRBJ2-7; TRBD1, as called in the table, went unchecked against the DNA. Counting both end residues, the CDR3 totals 16 amino acids. The V gene's germline CDR1 is DFQATT and CDR2 SNEGSKA (reference sequence). The chain's CDR3 is CSARRAWGQGAGEQYF.

Comment on this clonotype: A clone one base away is much larger, so this may be a read error. V gene TRBV5-1 combines with J gene TRBJ2-1; no clear D. The CDR3 length is 15 residues. Germline lookup yields CDR1 SGHRS and CDR2 YFSETQ. The CDR3 nucleotides are TGCACCAGCAGCTTGGGGTCCAGCCCCTACAATGAGCAGTTCTTC. It translates to CTSSLGSSPYNEQFF. Together with reference TRBV5-1 and TRBJ2-1, the CDR3 gives the full variable domain: KAGVTQTPRYLIKTRGQQVTLSCSPISGHRSVSWYQQTPGQGLQFLFEYFSETQRNKGNFPGRFSGRQFSNSRSEMNVSTLELGDSALYLCTSSLGSSPYNEQFFGPGTRLTVL.

Comment on this clonotype: A much larger clone is a single base away; this may be a read error. This chain connects TRBV5-4 to TRBJ1-1; no clear D gene. V was clipped by 4 bases and J by 4 bases, with 20 bases between them. Germline V gene data show CDR1 as SGHNT and CDR2 as YYREEE (reference sequence). CDR3 length: 16 amino acids. DNA of the CDR3: TGTGCCAGCAGCCCGGGGAGAGGAGAAGATGTCACTGAAGCTTTCTTT. Protein sequence: CASSPGRGEDVTEAFF.

This clonotype occurred many times. The V and J genes are TRBV6-2 or TRBV6-3 and TRBJ1-5; tentatively, D is TRBD1 (6 bases). This CDR3 region has 15 residues. V lost 6 bases, J lost 2 bases, and 14 bases lay in between. Germline CDR1 is MNHEY and CDR2 is SVGEGT. The CDR3 is CASREGGGGNQPQHF. The CDR3 nucleotides are TGTGCCAGCAGGGAAGGAGGGGGGGGCAATCAGCCCCAGCATTTT.

This clonotype was detected many times. A much larger clone differs by one base, so this may be a read error. The chain recombines TRBV29-1 with TRBJ1-1; TRBD1 is a possible D gene (5 bases). Germline CDR1 reads SQVTM; CDR2 reads ANQGSEA. The CDR3 totals 14 residues. The CDR3: CGVEGGGEGTEAFF. CDR3 in DNA: TGCGGCGTTGAAGGAGGAGGGGAGGGCACTGAAGCTTTCTTT.

As regards this clonotype: Compared with germline, one end of the junction differs, possibly owing to a read error. The gene calls are TRBV12-3 or TRBV12-4 and TRBJ2-5; D remains unclear. The CDR3 has 12 residues. The CDR3 DNA sequence: TGTGCCAGCAGTTCCCAGCGAGAGATCCAGTACTTC. This sequence encodes CASSSQREIQYF.

To note about this clonotype: At one of its ends the junction is not consistent with the germline gene, which may arise from a read error. The gene calls are TRBV6-5 and TRBJ1-4; D call uncertain. CDR1 MNHEY and CDR2 SVGAGI come from the germline V gene. The CDR3 is 17 residues long. The CDR3 DNA is TGCGCCAGCAGTTACTTAGACGGAACTGCAACTAATGAAAAACTGTTTTTT. It translates to CASSYLDGTATNEKLFF.

With respect to this clonotype: One end of the junction is discordant with germline, which a read error may explain. The chain combines TRBV24-1 with TRBJ2-3; 8 positions agree with TRBD1. This CDR3 spans 17 amino acids. Germline V gene data show CDR1 as KGHDR and CDR2 as SFDVKD. In DNA, the CDR3 is TGTGCCAACAGTGTTCCTGCAGGGGGCAGGTGGACAGATACGCAGTATTTT. Residues: CANSVPAGGRWTDTQYF.

The table lists this clonotype with a count of one. The genes are TRBV11-2 and TRBJ2-2; 10 bases are shared with TRBD1. J was trimmed by 4 bases and V by 3 bases; bases with no gene match: 5. This CDR3 has 16 amino acids. Germline V gene data show CDR1 as SGHAT and CDR2 as FQNNGV. The CDR3 loop reads CASSLGTGVLTGELFF. The CDR3 nucleotides read TGTGCCAGCAGCTTGGGGACAGGGGTCCTCACCGGGGAGCTGTTTTTT. Based on the CDR3 plus reference TRBV11-2 and TRBJ2-2, the full variable domain is EAGVAQSPRYKIIEKRQSVAFWCNPISGHATLYWYQQILGQGPKLLIQFQNNGVVDDSQLPKDRFSAERLKGVDSTLKIQPAKLEDSAVYLCASSLGTGVLTGELFFGEGSRLTVL.

By sample share, this clonotype is medium-sized. The chain uses TRBV11-3 and TRBJ2-3; 11 positions match TRBD2. The CDR3 is 15 residues long. V shed 0 bases, J shed 5 bases, and the junction held 1 base outside the gene matches. Germline loops: CDR1 SGHNT, CDR2 YENEEA. CDR3 nucleotides: TGTGCCAGCAGCTTAGATGGACTAGCGGGAGATACGCAGTATTTT. As protein: CASSLDGLAGDTQYF.

Points on this clonotype: A read error may explain this, as a much larger clone is one base away. The J gene is TRBJ1-5, the V gene TRBV20-1; no clear D gene. V was clipped by 0 bases and J by 5 bases, with 11 bases between them. The CDR3 has 14 amino acids. From germline, CDR1 is DFQATT and CDR2 SNEGSKA (reference sequence). The CDR3 DNA reads TGCAGTGCTAGAGACGACACGGCAGATCAGCCCCAGCATTTT. Protein sequence: CSARDDTADQPQHF.

J is TRBJ1-1 and V is TRBV30, with D possibly matching TRBD1 (5 bases). Trimming removed 2 bases at V and 6 bases at J, with 16 bases between. The germline V gene encodes CDR1 GTSNPN and CDR2 SVGIG (reference sequence). CDR3 length: 14 amino acids. The CDR3 sequence: CAWSTWGRMAEAFF. Here the CDR3 DNA reads TGTGCCTGGAGTACCTGGGGGAGGATGGCTGAAGCTTTCTTT. Together with reference TRBV30 and TRBJ1-1, the CDR3 gives the full variable domain: SQTIHQWPATLVQPVGSPLSLECTVEGTSNPNLYWYRQAAGRGLQLLFYSVGIGQISSEVPQNLSASRPQDRQFILSSKKLLLSDSGFYLCAWSTWGRMAEAFFGQGTRLTVV.

By proportion, this clonotype is large. The CDR3 DNA reads TGTGCCAGCAGCTCATTCGGTCAGCCCCAGCATTTT. Translation gives CASSSFGQPQHF. The chain employs TRBV6-6 and TRBJ1-5; D call uncertain. The CDR3 is 12 residues long. Trimming removed 6 bases from V and 6 bases from J, with 9 bases in between. Germline loops: CDR1 MNHNY, CDR2 SVGAGI (reference sequence).